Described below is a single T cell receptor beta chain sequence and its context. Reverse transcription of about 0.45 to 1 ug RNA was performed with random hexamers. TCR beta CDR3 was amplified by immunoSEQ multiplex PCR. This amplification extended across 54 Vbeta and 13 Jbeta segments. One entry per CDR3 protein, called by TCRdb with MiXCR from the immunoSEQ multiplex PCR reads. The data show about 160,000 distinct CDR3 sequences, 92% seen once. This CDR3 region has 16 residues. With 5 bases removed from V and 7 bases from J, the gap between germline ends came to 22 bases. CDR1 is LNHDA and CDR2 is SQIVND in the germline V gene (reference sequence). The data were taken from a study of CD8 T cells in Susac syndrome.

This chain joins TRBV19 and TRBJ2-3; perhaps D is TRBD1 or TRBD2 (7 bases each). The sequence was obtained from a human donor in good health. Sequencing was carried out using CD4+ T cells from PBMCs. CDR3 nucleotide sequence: TGTGCCAGTAGTCCCACTCGTCAGGGGGGGGAGCATACGCAGTATTTT. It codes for CASSPTRQGGEHTQYF. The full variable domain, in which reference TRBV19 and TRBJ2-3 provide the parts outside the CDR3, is DGGITQSPKYLFRKEGQNVTLSCEQNLNHDAMYWYRQDPGQGLRLIYYSQIVNDFQKGDIAEGYSVSREKKESFPLTVTSAQKNPTAFYLCASSPTRQGGEHTQYFGPGTRLTVL.